This T cell receptor (beta chain) is drawn from a study of shared clonotypes between healthy human individuals. The input for sorted-subset replicate PCRs was approximately 210 ng DNA, approximately 30,000 T cell genomes. Profiled with immunoSEQ multiplex PCR; TCRdb holds only in-frame clones, not every one. Here the sample spans 600,000 to 750,000 clones, approximately 72% being singletons. Trimming cost V 5 bases and J 1 base, with 11 bases left between them. CDR3 length: 14 residues. Germline CDR1 is SGHVS and CDR2 is FNYEAQ. Turning to this clone: Its antigen is not identified.

Study-level results: Relative to their counterparts shared across all four donors, non-shared clonotypes exhibited diminished generation probabilities. Only blood was sampled; tissue repertoires likely differ.

The chain recombines TRBV7-6 with TRBJ1-1, with unresolved D. The source material was memory CD4+ T cells sorted from blood. As to subset: CD45RA-negative fraction. The TCR comes from a woman aged 25 to 39 in good health. The CDR3 is CASSVTPGNTEAFF. The CDR3 nucleotides read TGTGCCAGCAGCGTGACCCCAGGGAACACTGAAGCTTTCTTT.